This paragraph reports one TCR beta chain. This clonotype was observed a few times. This clone's antigen is unknown. No base-level quality is on record; no much larger clone is a single base apart. Synthesis of TCR cDNA relied on 5'RACE template switching, a step that introduced a universal primer site along with unique molecular identifiers. Priming for cDNA synthesis came from both the TCR alpha and TCR beta constant segments. Library amplification involved two PCR steps, and the second step added sample barcodes and sequencing adapters. Sequencing of libraries was done on Illumina HiSeq 2500 (2x100 bp) or NovaSeq (2x150 bp). As for how the authors treated the data: Demultiplexing of reads and collapsing into UMI consensus sequences were performed with MIGEC, and V(D)J alignment was carried out with MiXCR. Vaccine-responding clonotypes were defined with edgeR using replicate PBMC samples, requiring FDR below 0.01 and a log2 fold change above 5 up to day 15. Each bulk clonotype received a CD4 or CD8 identity based on whether the sequenced CD4 or CD8 repertoire contained that clonotype at higher abundance. The raw public reads went through TCRdb reprocessing: fastp at Q25, MiXCR clone calling, in-frame beta chains kept. Rows are unified per CDR3 protein, each entry keeping the most common DNA and genes. The V and J calls follow TCRdb's processing rather than the paper's. The sample table records around 590,000 distinct CDR3 sequences; around an eighth of these occur just once. The ten largest account for about 15% of the sample.

The source of the sample is a study of T cells after yellow fever vaccination (dated by TCRdb to between 2018 and 2021). Study-level background: The SMART-Seq v4 Ultra Low Input RNA kit was used to prepare libraries from fractions with low cell numbers. To follow T-cell clones before and after both primary and booster YFV17D yellow fever vaccination, bulk TCR alpha and beta repertoires underwent longitudinal sequencing. Two healthy male donors, one aged 18 to 29 and one aged 30 to 40 years, made up the cohort. Blood samples were taken at several timepoints before and after primary and secondary immunization, and bulk PBMC replicates and cell subsets were isolated.

Overall results and qualifications from the work: Compared with the primary T-cell response, the secondary T-cell response was faster but weaker, reaching its peak on day 5 rather than on day 15. A small share of clonotypes was detected in both CD4 and CD8 compartments, with the overlap likely arising from convergent recombination. Computational filtering was required because FACS-sorted repertoires could contain abundant contaminating clonotypes from the bulk population. Because only a couple of donors were included in the study, the extent to which the findings can be generalized is limited. Most clones expanded after primary vaccination were re-detected after the booster (around 96% of CD4 and around nine tenths of CD8), suggesting broad memory maintenance.

The germline V gene sets CDR1 to SGHTA and CDR2 to FQGNSA. From the cysteine up to the phenylalanine, the CDR3 has a length of 13 residues. Only the CDR3 DNA is retained, 39 bases long and in frame from the first base. V is reduced by 2 bases and J by 5 bases, leaving a spacing of 7 bases between them. In light of the paper, this sample's treatment or condition label describes: live attenuated yellow fever vaccine strain. At every blood-draw timepoint, two biological replicates of bulk PBMCs were collected. PBMCs were isolated from peripheral blood using a standard Ficoll-Paque protocol. TriZol was used to extract RNA from bulk PBMCs, from CD4 and CD8 fractions, and from dextramer-positive and dextramer-negative fractions.

The clonotype originates from a man aged 30 to 39 who received the YFV17D yellow fever vaccine. Rearrangement joined TRBV7-2 to TRBJ2-1; no D gene is confidently identified. Source: PBMCs, taken on the day of the yellow fever booster vaccination. The base sequence is TGTGCCAGCAGCTTATTAAGCCACAATGAGCAGTTCTTC. This translates into CASSLLSHNEQFF.